A selection of T cell receptor beta chains follows, all from one sample in a study of neurological immune-mediated disorders. TCRdb itself ran the 5' RACE reads through MiXCR, one entry per CDR3 protein. The sample has fewer than 80,000 distinct CDR3 sequences, around 5.5% seen once. The sequenced sample was PBMCs. These receptors all stem from a woman aged 25 to 39 with multiple sclerosis. The CDR3 runs from the conserved cysteine through the conserved F or W. The D gene is left open where the match is weak. Not all rows give a size; the values are once, few, many and, for expanded clones, a class.

d_gene: TRBD2; v_gene: TRBV20-1; j_gene: TRBJ2-7; abundance: many; CDR3aa: CSARDGTSGSYEQYF; CDR3nt: TGCAGTGCTAGAGACGGGACTAGCGGCTCCTACGAGCAGTACTTC
d_gene: .; v_gene: TRBV7-9; j_gene: TRBJ1-2; abundance: many; CDR3aa: CASSLGTGLGYTF; CDR3nt: TGTGCCAGCAGCTTAGGTACAGGGCTTGGCTACACCTTC
d_gene: .; v_gene: TRBV20-1; j_gene: TRBJ2-5; abundance: many; CDR3aa: CSADEGRQMGTQYF; CDR3nt: TGCAGTGCTGACGAGGGACGGCAGATGGGGACCCAGTACTTC
d_gene: TRBD1; v_gene: TRBV7-6; j_gene: TRBJ2-7; abundance: many; CDR3aa: CASSNPGTGVSYEQYF; CDR3nt: TGTGCCAGCAGTAACCCCGGGACAGGGGTTTCCTACGAGCAGTACTTC
d_gene: TRBD2; v_gene: TRBV20-1; j_gene: TRBJ2-1; abundance: many; CDR3aa: CSARDSGGANEQFF; CDR3nt: TGCAGTGCTAGAGATAGCGGGGGGGCCAATGAGCAGTTCTTC
d_gene: TRBD2; v_gene: TRBV27; j_gene: TRBJ2-7; abundance: once; CDR3aa: CASAGRGAYRYEQYF; CDR3nt: TGTGCCAGTGCTGGGCGGGGGGCATATCGCTACGAGCAGTACTTC
d_gene: TRBD1; v_gene: TRBV7-6; j_gene: TRBJ1-5; abundance: few; CDR3aa: CASSPGTGGSNQPQNF; CDR3nt: TGTGCCAGCAGCCCGGGGACAGGTGGTAGCAATCAGCCCCAGAATTTT
d_gene: TRBD2; v_gene: TRBV11-2; j_gene: TRBJ2-1; abundance: few; CDR3aa: CASIPGTIDEQFF; CDR3nt: TGTGCCAGCATCCCTGGGACTATCGATGAGCAGTTCTTC
d_gene: .; v_gene: TRBV6-5; j_gene: TRBJ2-2; abundance: many; CDR3aa: CASSYQGRDTGELFF; CDR3nt: TGTGCCAGCAGTTACCAGGGCAGAGACACCGGGGAGCTGTTTTTT
d_gene: TRBD1; v_gene: TRBV12-3/TRBV12-4; j_gene: TRBJ1-5; abundance: many; CDR3aa: CASIGTGDNQPQHF; CDR3nt: TGTGCCAGCATCGGGACAGGGGACAATCAGCCCCAGCATTTT
d_gene: .; v_gene: TRBV20-1; j_gene: TRBJ2-1; abundance: .; CDR3aa: CSARAATFQYNEQFF; CDR3nt: TGCAGTGCTAGAGCAGCGACTTTTCAGTACAATGAGCAGTTCTTC
d_gene: TRBD1; v_gene: TRBV27; j_gene: TRBJ1-1; abundance: many; CDR3aa: CASSLDRGPDTEAFF; CDR3nt: TGTGCCAGCAGTTTGGACAGGGGGCCGGACACTGAAGCTTTCTTT
d_gene: .; v_gene: TRBV29-1; j_gene: TRBJ1-1; abundance: many; CDR3aa: CSVWDDTEAFF; CDR3nt: TGCAGCGTATGGGATGACACTGAAGCTTTCTTT
d_gene: .; v_gene: TRBV20-1; j_gene: TRBJ1-2; abundance: few; CDR3aa: CSAIKGKEAYGYTF; CDR3nt: TGCAGTGCCATAAAGGGAAAGGAGGCCTATGGCTACACCTTC
d_gene: .; v_gene: TRBV20-1; j_gene: TRBJ1-1; abundance: .; CDR3aa: CSARDLREFQEYTEAFF; CDR3nt: TGCAGTGCTAGAGATTTGAGGGAATTTCAGGAGTACACTGAAGCTTTCTTT
d_gene: .; v_gene: TRBV20-1; j_gene: TRBJ2-1; abundance: many; CDR3aa: CSARVGGAGNEQFF; CDR3nt: TGCAGTGCTAGAGTGGGGGGGGCGGGGAATGAGCAGTTCTTC
d_gene: .; v_gene: TRBV6-5; j_gene: TRBJ1-1; abundance: few; CDR3aa: CASSRLPEGLNTEAFF; CDR3nt: TGTGCCAGCAGCCGCCTACCCGAAGGCCTGAACACTGAAGCTTTCTTT
d_gene: .; v_gene: TRBV20-1; j_gene: TRBJ1-1; abundance: many; CDR3aa: CSASQTGQMNTEAFF; CDR3nt: TGCAGTGCTAGCCAAACAGGACAGATGAACACTGAAGCTTTCTTT
d_gene: TRBD1; v_gene: TRBV12-3/TRBV12-4; j_gene: TRBJ1-5; abundance: many; CDR3aa: CASTLGTVGQPQHF; CDR3nt: TGTGCCAGCACGTTAGGGACAGTTGGTCAGCCCCAGCATTTT
d_gene: TRBD2; v_gene: TRBV10-2; j_gene: TRBJ2-3; abundance: many; CDR3aa: CASRTSSGGPVSATQYF; CDR3nt: TGCGCCAGCAGAACAAGTAGCGGGGGGCCGGTCTCCGCCACGCAGTATTTT
d_gene: .; v_gene: TRBV12-3/TRBV12-4; j_gene: TRBJ1-4; abundance: many; CDR3aa: CASSLRAANEKLFF; CDR3nt: TGTGCCAGCAGTCTGAGGGCGGCTAATGAAAAACTGTTTTTT
d_gene: TRBD1; v_gene: TRBV20-1; j_gene: TRBJ2-7; abundance: many; CDR3aa: CSAREAGGSYEQYF; CDR3nt: TGCAGTGCTAGAGAGGCAGGGGGCTCTTACGAGCAGTACTTC
d_gene: TRBD2; v_gene: TRBV27; j_gene: TRBJ2-3; abundance: .; CDR3aa: CASSWRDLAGGPTDTQYF; CDR3nt: TGTGCCAGCAGTTGGCGGGATTTAGCGGGGGGTCCCACAGATACGCAGTATTTT
d_gene: TRBD2; v_gene: TRBV7-3; j_gene: TRBJ2-1; abundance: many; CDR3aa: CASSFPGAGAGGGEQFF; CDR3nt: TGTGCCAGCAGCTTCCCAGGGGCTGGGGCGGGGGGAGGTGAGCAGTTCTTC
d_gene: .; v_gene: TRBV12-3/TRBV12-4; j_gene: TRBJ1-2; abundance: many; CDR3aa: CASSLEGGTRGYTF; CDR3nt: TGTGCCAGCAGTTTAGAGGGGGGGACGAGGGGCTACACCTTC
d_gene: .; v_gene: TRBV6-5; j_gene: TRBJ1-6; abundance: many; CDR3aa: CASSSVINSPLHF; CDR3nt: TGTGCCAGCAGTTCTGTGATTAATTCACCCCTCCACTTT
d_gene: .; v_gene: TRBV20-1; j_gene: TRBJ2-2; abundance: few; CDR3aa: CSAVDRTNTGELFF; CDR3nt: TGCAGTGCGGTGGATCGTACGAACACCGGGGAGCTGTTTTTT
d_gene: .; v_gene: TRBV12-3/TRBV12-4; j_gene: TRBJ2-5; abundance: many; CDR3aa: CASRSDMSAETQYF; CDR3nt: TGTGCCAGCAGGTCGGATATGTCAGCAGAGACCCAGTACTTC
d_gene: TRBD1; v_gene: TRBV5-1; j_gene: TRBJ2-3; abundance: few; CDR3aa: CASSLDKGQGFTDTQYF; CDR3nt: TGCGCCAGCAGCTTGGATAAGGGACAGGGATTCACAGATACGCAGTATTTT
d_gene: .; v_gene: TRBV7-2; j_gene: TRBJ1-1; abundance: many; CDR3aa: CASNRRQFRVNTEAFF; CDR3nt: TGTGCCAGCAACCGTCGTCAGTTCCGAGTGAACACTGAAGCTTTCTTT
d_gene: TRBD1; v_gene: TRBV18; j_gene: TRBJ2-4; abundance: few; CDR3aa: CASSPPGQGGNIQYF; CDR3nt: TGTGCCAGCTCACCACCGGGACAGGGGGGCAACATTCAGTACTTC
d_gene: TRBD1; v_gene: TRBV5-1; j_gene: TRBJ1-2; abundance: many; CDR3aa: CASSGTGGGYTF; CDR3nt: TGCGCCAGCAGCGGGACAGGGGGTGGCTACACCTTC
d_gene: .; v_gene: TRBV20-1; j_gene: TRBJ2-2; abundance: many; CDR3aa: CSAFPSSTSRMSTGELFF; CDR3nt: TGCAGTGCTTTTCCCAGTTCAACTAGTAGAATGAGCACCGGGGAGCTGTTTTTT
d_gene: TRBD2; v_gene: TRBV7-2; j_gene: TRBJ2-1; abundance: many; CDR3aa: CASSLGGLGTNEQFF; CDR3nt: TGTGCCAGCAGCTTGGGGGGACTAGGGACTAATGAGCAGTTCTTC
d_gene: .; v_gene: TRBV6-2/TRBV6-3; j_gene: TRBJ1-1; abundance: many; CDR3aa: CASSEQGGNTEAFF; CDR3nt: TGTGCCAGCAGTGAACAGGGTGGAAACACTGAAGCTTTCTTT
d_gene: .; v_gene: TRBV30; j_gene: TRBJ2-1; abundance: many; CDR3aa: CAWNAGSSYNEQFF; CDR3nt: TGTGCCTGGAACGCGGGAAGCTCCTACAATGAGCAGTTCTTC
d_gene: .; v_gene: TRBV20-1; j_gene: TRBJ2-7; abundance: many; CDR3aa: CSARQRLSSYEQYF; CDR3nt: TGCAGTGCTAGACAGCGGCTAAGCTCCTACGAGCAGTACTTC